Listed below are T cell receptor beta chains from one sample, sequenced in a study of metastatic and nonmetastatic thyroid tumors. Using MiXCR, TCRdb re-called clones from the PCR reads. There are about 92,000 clones in the sample; 14% to 15% occur only once, and just over 3.5% lies in the top ten. The sequenced material came from blood. The receptors come from a female donor with papillary thyroid cancer or a benign thyroid nodule (not recorded which). Some clones in this sample may be carry-over from other donors' samples. CDR3s include the opening cysteine and the closing phenylalanine or tryptophan. The D gene is left open where the match is weak. Clone size is shown for a subset of rows, as once, few, many or a class of expanded clone.

v_gene	len	d_gene	abundance	j_gene	CDR3aa	CDR3nt
TRBV6-2/TRBV6-3	16	TRBD2	many	TRBJ2-7	CASSYSPLAGTYEQYF	TGTGCCAGCAGTTACTCACCCCTAGCGGGGACCTACGAGCAGTACTTC
TRBV6-1	15	TRBD2	many	TRBJ2-2	CASRTGLAGTGELFF	TGTGCCAGCAGGACCGGACTAGCGGGCACCGGGGAGCTGTTTTTT
TRBV20-1	13	TRBD1	many	TRBJ1-5	CSAGGHRGQPQHF	TGCAGTGCAGGAGGCCACAGGGGACAGCCCCAGCATTTT
TRBV5-4	16	TRBD2	few	TRBJ2-5	CASSLRLAGGGETQYF	TGTGCCAGCAGCTTGAGACTAGCGGGGGGTGGGGAGACCCAGTACTTC
TRBV27	15	.	few	TRBJ1-1	CASSPDSEANTEAFF	TGTGCCAGCAGTCCCGATTCGGAGGCGAACACTGAAGCTTTCTTT
TRBV7-9	15	.	many	TRBJ1-2	CASSLAQTQGGGYTF	TGTGCCAGCAGCTTAGCTCAGACACAAGGTGGTGGCTACACCTTC
TRBV5-1	15	.	.	TRBJ2-7	CASSLASTVCDEQYF	TGCGCCAGCAGCTTGGCCTCGACAGTATGTGACGAGCAGTACTTC
TRBV11-2	18	TRBD2	many	TRBJ2-2	CASSSGLAGGSYTGELFF	TGTGCCAGCAGCTCGGGACTAGCGGGGGGGTCTTACACCGGGGAGCTGTTTTTT
TRBV4-1	11	.	.	TRBJ2-1	CASSPGREQFF	TGCGCCAGCAGCCCCGGGCGAGAGCAGTTCTTC
TRBV2	13	.	many	TRBJ2-7	CASRGTLAYEQYF	TGTGCCAGCAGGGGGACTCTCGCCTACGAGCAGTACTTC
TRBV6-1	15	.	.	TRBJ1-4	CASSEEPEFNEKLFF	TGTGCCAGCAGTGAAGAGCCGGAGTTTAATGAAAAACTATTTTTT
TRBV5-4	14	TRBD2	many	TRBJ2-3	CASSLEASGGTQYF	TGTGCCAGCAGCTTGGAGGCTAGCGGGGGCACGCAGTATTTT
TRBV4-1	14	.	many	TRBJ1-2	CASSQPGRIYGYTF	TGCGCCAGCAGCCAACCGGGACGGATTTATGGCTACACCTTC
TRBV7-9	13	.	.	TRBJ2-5	CASHRDIQETQYF	TGTGCCAGCCACCGGGACATCCAAGAGACCCAGTACTTC
TRBV5-1	14	.	many	TRBJ2-7	CASQGQLFPYEQYF	TGCGCCAGCCAAGGACAGCTTTTTCCCTACGAGCAGTACTTC
TRBV7-8	15	.	once	TRBJ1-5	CASSLNRWLGQPQHF	TGTGCCAGCAGCTTAAATAGATGGTTGGGTCAGCCCCAGCATTTT
TRBV4-2	15	.	many	TRBJ2-2	CASSQLPGAAGELFF	TGTGCCAGCAGCCAACTCCCGGGGGCGGCCGGGGAGCTGTTTTTT
TRBV11-2	13	.	.	TRBJ2-1	CASPQGPHNEQFF	TGTGCCAGCCCCCAGGGTCCCCACAATGAGCAGTTCTTC
TRBV6-2/TRBV6-3	11	.	.	TRBJ2-7	CASSHKLEQYF	TGTGCCAGCAGCCACAAACTGGAGCAGTACTTC
TRBV10-3	14	.	many	TRBJ2-7	CAISDRESPYEQYF	TGTGCCATCAGTGACAGGGAATCCCCCTACGAGCAGTACTTC
TRBV4-2	19	.	many	TRBJ2-2	CASSQVGGRGSKNTGELFF	TGTGCCAGCAGCCAAGTGGGGGGACGGGGGTCGAAGAACACCGGGGAGCTGTTTTTT
TRBV4-2	15	.	many	TRBJ1-2	CASSQDFRVRDGYTF	TGTGCCAGCAGCCAAGATTTCAGGGTTCGGGATGGCTACACCTTC
TRBV28	14	.	many	TRBJ1-1	CASSNRAVDTEAFF	TGTGCCAGCAGTAACAGGGCGGTGGACACTGAAGCTTTCTTT
TRBV19	20	TRBD1	many	TRBJ1-6	CASSSRGASRGSSYNSPLHF	TGTGCCAGTAGTTCCAGGGGGGCTTCCAGGGGAAGCTCCTATAATTCACCCCTCCACTTT
TRBV5-5	16	.	many	TRBJ1-2	CASSTLSGRLNYGYTF	TGTGCCAGCAGCACCCTCTCGGGACGGCTAAACTATGGCTACACCTTC
TRBV12-3/TRBV12-4	16	TRBD2	many	TRBJ2-1	CASSLQIAGFDNEQFF	TGTGCCAGCAGCCTACAAATAGCGGGGTTCGACAATGAGCAGTTCTTC
TRBV20-1	15	TRBD1	.	TRBJ1-2	CSARDLTGENYGYTF	TGCAGTGCTAGAGATCTGACAGGGGAAAACTATGGCTACACCTTC
TRBV3-1	13	.	many	TRBJ2-5	CASSQEWQETQYF	TGTGCCAGCAGCCAAGAGTGGCAAGAGACCCAGTACTTC
TRBV5-4	15	TRBD1	.	TRBJ1-1	CASSWGDSLNTEAFF	TGTGCCAGCAGCTGGGGGGACAGCTTGAACACTGAAGCTTTCTTT
TRBV3-1	16	.	many	TRBJ2-1	CASSTPDRTSYNEQFF	TGTGCCAGCAGCACTCCCGACAGGACCTCCTACAATGAGCAGTTCTTC
TRBV6-1	14	.	many	TRBJ1-6	CASSEWDAGSPLHF	TGTGCCAGCAGTGAATGGGACGCGGGTTCACCCCTCCACTTT
TRBV6-1	14	TRBD1	many	TRBJ1-2	CASSFYRGMRGYTF	TGTGCCAGCAGTTTCTACAGGGGGATGCGGGGCTACACCTTC
TRBV27	16	TRBD2	many	TRBJ2-2	CASSTGRGYPTGELFF	TGTGCCAGCAGTACGGGGAGGGGCTACCCCACCGGGGAGCTGTTTTTT
TRBV6-2/TRBV6-3	18	TRBD2	many	TRBJ2-2	CASSSGLAGVLGTGELFF	TGTGCCAGCAGTTCGGGACTAGCGGGGGTGCTCGGTACCGGGGAGCTGTTTTTT
TRBV6-2/TRBV6-3	13	.	many	TRBJ1-3	CASVRGSGNTIYF	TGTGCCAGCGTCCGGGGGTCTGGAAACACCATATATTTT